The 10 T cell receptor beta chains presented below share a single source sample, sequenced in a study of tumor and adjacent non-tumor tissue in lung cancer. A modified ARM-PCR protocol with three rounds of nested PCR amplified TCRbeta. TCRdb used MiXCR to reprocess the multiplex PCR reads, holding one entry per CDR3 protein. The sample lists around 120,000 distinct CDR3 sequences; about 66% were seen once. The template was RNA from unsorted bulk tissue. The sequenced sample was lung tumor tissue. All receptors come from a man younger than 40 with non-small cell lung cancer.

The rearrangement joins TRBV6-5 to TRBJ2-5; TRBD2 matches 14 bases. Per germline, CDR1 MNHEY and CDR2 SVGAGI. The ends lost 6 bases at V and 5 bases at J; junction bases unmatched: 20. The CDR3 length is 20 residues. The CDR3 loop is CASRPSQTSGRVDGLETQYF. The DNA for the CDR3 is TGTGCCAGCAGGCCCTCTCAGACTAGCGGGAGGGTCGATGGGTTGGAGACCCAGTACTTC.

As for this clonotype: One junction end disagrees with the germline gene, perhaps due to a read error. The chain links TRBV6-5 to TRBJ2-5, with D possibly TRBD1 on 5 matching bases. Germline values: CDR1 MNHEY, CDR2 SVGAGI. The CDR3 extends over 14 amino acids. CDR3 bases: TGTGTCAGCAGTTACGACAGCAGTATAGAGACCCAGTACTTC. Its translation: CVSSYDSSIETQYF.

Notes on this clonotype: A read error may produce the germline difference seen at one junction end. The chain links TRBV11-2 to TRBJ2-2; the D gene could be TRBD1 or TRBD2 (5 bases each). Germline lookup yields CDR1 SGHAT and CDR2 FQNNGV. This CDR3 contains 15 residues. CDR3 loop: CASSKLGRNTGEPFF. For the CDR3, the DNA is TGTGCCAGCTCGAAACTGGGACGCAACACCGGGGAGCCGTTTTTT.

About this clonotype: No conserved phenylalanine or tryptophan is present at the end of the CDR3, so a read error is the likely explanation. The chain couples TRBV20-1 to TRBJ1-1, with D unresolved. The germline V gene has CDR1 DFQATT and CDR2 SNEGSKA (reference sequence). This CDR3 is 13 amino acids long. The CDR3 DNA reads TGTAGTGCTAGTTCGTATAGGGTCACTGAAGCTTTCTCT. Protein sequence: CSASSYRVTEAFS.

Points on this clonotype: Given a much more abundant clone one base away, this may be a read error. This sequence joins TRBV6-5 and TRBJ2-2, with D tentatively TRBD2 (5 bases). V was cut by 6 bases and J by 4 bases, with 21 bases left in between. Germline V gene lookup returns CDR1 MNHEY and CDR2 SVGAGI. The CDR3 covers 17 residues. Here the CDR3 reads CASRVMGLSRGTGELFF. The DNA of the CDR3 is TGTGCCAGCAGAGTTATGGGCCTGAGTCGGGGCACCGGGGAGCTGTTTTTT.

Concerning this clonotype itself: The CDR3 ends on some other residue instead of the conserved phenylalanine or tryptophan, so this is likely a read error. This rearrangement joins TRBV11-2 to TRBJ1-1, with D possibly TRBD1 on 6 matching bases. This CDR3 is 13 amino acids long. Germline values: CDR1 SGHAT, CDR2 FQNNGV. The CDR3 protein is CASSLGGVTEAFI. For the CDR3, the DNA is TGTGCCAGTAGCTTAGGGGGGGTCACTGAAGCTTTCATT.

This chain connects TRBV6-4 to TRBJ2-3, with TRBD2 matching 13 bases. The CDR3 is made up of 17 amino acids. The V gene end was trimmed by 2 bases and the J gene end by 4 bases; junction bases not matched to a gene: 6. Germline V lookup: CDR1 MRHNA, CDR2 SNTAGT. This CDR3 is CASSDGTSGNPPDTQYF. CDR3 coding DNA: TGTGCCAGCAGTGACGGGACTAGCGGGAACCCCCCAGATACGCAGTATTTT.

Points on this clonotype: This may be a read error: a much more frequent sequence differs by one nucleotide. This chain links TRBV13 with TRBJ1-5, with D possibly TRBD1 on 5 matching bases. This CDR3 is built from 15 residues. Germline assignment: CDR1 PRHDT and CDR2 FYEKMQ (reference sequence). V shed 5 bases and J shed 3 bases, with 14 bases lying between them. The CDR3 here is CASSIPGDNNQPQHF. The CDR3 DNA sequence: TGTGCCAGCAGCATCCCGGGGGATAACAATCAGCCCCAGCATTTT. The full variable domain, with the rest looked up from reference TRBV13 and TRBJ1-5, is AAGVIQSPRHLIKEKRETATLKCYPIPRHDTVYWYQQGPGQDPQFLISFYEKMQSDKGSIPDRFSAQQFSDYHSELNMSSLELGDSALYFCASSIPGDNNQPQHFGDGTRLSIL.

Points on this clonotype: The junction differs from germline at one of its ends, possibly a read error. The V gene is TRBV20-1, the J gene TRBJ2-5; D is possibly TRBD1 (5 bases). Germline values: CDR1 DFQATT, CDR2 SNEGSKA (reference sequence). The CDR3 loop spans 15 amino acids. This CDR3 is CSARESPGYQEAQYF. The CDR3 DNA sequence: TGCAGTGCTAGAGAAAGCCCAGGGTACCAAGAGGCCCAGTACTTC.

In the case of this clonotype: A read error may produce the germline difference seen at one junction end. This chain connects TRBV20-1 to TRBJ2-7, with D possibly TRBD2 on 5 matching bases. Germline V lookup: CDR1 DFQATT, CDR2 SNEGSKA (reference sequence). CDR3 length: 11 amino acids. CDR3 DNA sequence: TGCGGTGCTGGAGGCTACTACGAGCAGTACTTC. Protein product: CGAGGYYEQYF.